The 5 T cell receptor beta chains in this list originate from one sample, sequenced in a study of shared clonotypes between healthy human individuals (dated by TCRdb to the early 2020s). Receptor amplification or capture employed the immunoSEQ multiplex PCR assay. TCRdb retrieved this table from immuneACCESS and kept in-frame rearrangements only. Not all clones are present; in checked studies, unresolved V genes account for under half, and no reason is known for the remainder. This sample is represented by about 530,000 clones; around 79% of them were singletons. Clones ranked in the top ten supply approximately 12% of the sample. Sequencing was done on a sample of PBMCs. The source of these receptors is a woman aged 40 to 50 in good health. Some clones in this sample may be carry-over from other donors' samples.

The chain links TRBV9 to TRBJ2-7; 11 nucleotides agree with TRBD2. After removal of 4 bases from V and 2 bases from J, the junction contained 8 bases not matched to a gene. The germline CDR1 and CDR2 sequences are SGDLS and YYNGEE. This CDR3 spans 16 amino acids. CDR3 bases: TGTGCCAGCAGCTCCAGACTAGCGGGGACCGCCTACGAGCAGTACTTC. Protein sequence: CASSSRLAGTAYEQYF.

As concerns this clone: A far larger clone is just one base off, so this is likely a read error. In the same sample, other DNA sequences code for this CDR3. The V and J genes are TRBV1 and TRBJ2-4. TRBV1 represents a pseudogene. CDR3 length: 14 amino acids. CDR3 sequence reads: CTSSQGPPRTIQYF. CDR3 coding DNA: TGCACCAGCAGCCAAGGTCCCCCTCGGACCATTCAGTACTTC.

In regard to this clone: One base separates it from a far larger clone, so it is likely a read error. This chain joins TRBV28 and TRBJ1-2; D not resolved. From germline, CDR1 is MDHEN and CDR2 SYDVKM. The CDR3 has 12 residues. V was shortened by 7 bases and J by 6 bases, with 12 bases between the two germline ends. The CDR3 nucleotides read TGTGCCAGCAATTTCGGGGTTGATGGCTACACCTTC. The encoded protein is CASNFGVDGYTF.

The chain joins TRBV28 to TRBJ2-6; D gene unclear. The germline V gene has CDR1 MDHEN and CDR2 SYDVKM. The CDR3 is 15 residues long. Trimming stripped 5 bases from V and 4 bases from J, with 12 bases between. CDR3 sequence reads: CASSHRSGGANVLTF. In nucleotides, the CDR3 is TGTGCCAGCAGTCACCGGTCCGGGGGGGCCAACGTCCTGACTTTC.

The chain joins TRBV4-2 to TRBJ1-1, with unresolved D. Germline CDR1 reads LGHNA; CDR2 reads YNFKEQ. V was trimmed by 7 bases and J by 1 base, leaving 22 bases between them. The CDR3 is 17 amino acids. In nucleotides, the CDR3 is TGTGCCAGCAATCGAAGCCCGGGAGGACGGGCGAACACTGAAGCTTTCTTT. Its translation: CASNRSPGGRANTEAFF.